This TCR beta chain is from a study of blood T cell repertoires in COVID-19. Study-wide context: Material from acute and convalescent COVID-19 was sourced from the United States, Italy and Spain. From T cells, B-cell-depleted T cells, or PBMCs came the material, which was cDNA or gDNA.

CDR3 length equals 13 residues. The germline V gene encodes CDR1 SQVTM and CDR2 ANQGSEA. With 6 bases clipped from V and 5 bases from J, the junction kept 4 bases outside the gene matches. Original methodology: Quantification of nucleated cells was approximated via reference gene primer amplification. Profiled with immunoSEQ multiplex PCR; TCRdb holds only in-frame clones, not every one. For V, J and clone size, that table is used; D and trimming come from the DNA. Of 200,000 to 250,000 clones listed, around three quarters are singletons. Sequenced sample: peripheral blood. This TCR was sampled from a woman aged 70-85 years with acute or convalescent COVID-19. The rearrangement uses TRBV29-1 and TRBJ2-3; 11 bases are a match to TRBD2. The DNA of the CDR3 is TGCAGCGTGGCTACTAGCGGGGGAGATACGCAGTATTTT. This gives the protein CSVATSGGDTQYF.